This T cell receptor beta chain appears in the sequencing data of a study of T cells in Graves' hyperthyroidism and ophthalmopathy. RNA transcripts served as the template for amplifying TCR beta CDR3 regions. An initial round of RT-PCR targeting the TCR CDR3 relied on the HTBI primer set. TCRdb reprocessed the multiplex PCR reads with MiXCR, giving one entry per CDR3 protein. The data contain 480,000 or so distinct CDR3 sequences, 40% to 50% of them singletons. From germline, CDR1 is MNHNY and CDR2 SVGAGI (reference sequence). CDR3 size: 13 residues. V was clipped by 4 bases and J by 5 bases, with 9 bases between them.

The clonotype comes from an adult woman with Graves' disease, either hyperthyroidism or ophthalmopathy (not recorded which). Sequencing was carried out using peripheral blood or thyroid tissue (not recorded which). J is TRBJ1-5 and V is TRBV6-6; D gene ambiguous. CDR3 sequence: CASSLPPDQPQHF. The CDR3 DNA follows: TGTGCCAGCAGTTTACCGCCTGATCAGCCCCAGCATTTT.